This T cell receptor beta chain was captured by sequencing in a study of preoperative IRX-2 immunotherapy in early breast cancer. Generated by immunoSEQ multiplex PCR, the TCRdb table keeps only in-frame clones and is missing some. The table has tens of thousands of clones, approximately 77% seen once. V shed 7 bases and J 3 bases; nucleotides not matched to a gene: 6. CDR1 SGHRS and CDR2 YFSETQ come from the germline V gene. The CDR3 length is 14 residues. By share, this clone ranks as medium-sized. Treatment noted: preoperative locoregional IRX-2 cytokine immunotherapy. The material was lymph node tissue, obtained after IRX-2 immunotherapy. The rearrangement links TRBV5-1 to TRBJ2-2, with 7 bases identical to TRBD2. The source is a human donor with breast cancer. CDR3 DNA: TGCGCCAGCGAGCGGGGATGGGACACCGGGGAGCTGTTTTTT. Protein: CASERGWDTGELFF. Together with reference TRBV5-1 and TRBJ2-2, the CDR3 gives the full variable domain: KAGVTQTPRYLIKTRGQQVTLSCSPISGHRSVSWYQQTPGQGLQFLFEYFSETQRNKGNFPGRFSGRQFSNSRSEMNVSTLELGDSALYLCASERGWDTGELFFGEGSRLTVL.